This T cell receptor (beta chain) was sequenced during a study of T cells in localized non-small cell lung cancer. General study results and limits: Sequencing, confined to only one tumor region, leaves heterogeneity possible. T cell clonality was highest in uninvolved adjacent lung, above tumor. In the blood, greater T cell density corresponded to longer overall survival.

Clones were sequenced by immunoSEQ multiplex PCR, and TCRdb holds only the in-frame ones, with some missing. The sample records tens of thousands of clones, around 84% being singletons. Regarding this clone: Its matching antigen is unknown.

CDR1 MNHEY and CDR2 SMNVEV come from the germline V gene (reference sequence). The V end was cut by 6 bases, the J end by 0 bases, with 8 bases between. The CDR3 sequence is 13 residues long. The sequenced sample was peripheral blood, obtained before any cancer treatment. This clonotype was sampled from a man aged 18-55 years with stage I lung adenocarcinoma. This chain connects TRBV27 to TRBJ1-1, with D possibly being TRBD1 (6 bases). The CDR3: CASRDSLNTEAFF. The CDR3 DNA reads as TGTGCCAGCAGGGACAGTCTGAACACTGAAGCTTTCTTT.